This is a list of T cell receptor beta chains from one sample in a study of control samples from healthy donors and cancer patients. The table came from immunoSEQ multiplex PCR; TCRdb's copy has only in-frame clones and leaves some out. This sample's clone table lists around 190,000 clones. Specimen: blood. These receptors were collected from a woman aged 25 to 39 in good health. CDR3s include the opening cysteine and the closing phenylalanine or tryptophan. D genes are given only for firm matches.

j_call	d_call	v_call	cdr3_length	cdr3_aa	cdr3_nt
TRBJ1-2	NA	TRBV28	11	CASLLGYGYTF	TGTGCCAGTCTCCTAGGCTATGGCTACACCTTC
TRBJ1-4	NA	TRBV5-1	15	CASSLGYSQVEKLFF	TGCGCCAGCAGCTTGGGGTACAGCCAAGTTGAAAAACTGTTTTTT
TRBJ2-1	NA	TRBV4-1	15	CASSQVAAPYNEQFF	TGCGCCAGCAGCCAAGTTGCGGCCCCCTACAATGAGCAGTTCTTC
TRBJ1-2	NA	TRBV30	12	CAWSFFWRGYTF	TGTGCCTGGAGTTTTTTCTGGAGGGGCTACACCTTC
TRBJ1-1	TRBD1	TRBV25-1	17	CASSGRQGAVRNTEAFF	TGTGCCAGCAGTGGCCGTCAGGGGGCCGTCAGGAACACTGAAGCTTTCTTT
TRBJ2-7	NA	TRBV20-1	13	CSASTGRAYEQYF	TGCAGTGCTAGTACGGGACGGGCCTACGAGCAGTACTTC
TRBJ1-4	NA	TRBV4-1	16	CASSQVPPPQGKKLFF	TGCGCCAGCAGCCAAGTCCCCCCACCACAGGGAAAAAAACTGTTTTTT
TRBJ2-1	NA	TRBV5-1	17	CASSLGPAGSSYNEQFF	TGCGCCAGCAGCTTGGGGCCCGCGGGTAGCTCCTACAATGAGCAGTTCTTC
TRBJ1-3	NA	TRBV5-4	15	CASSSGPTSGNTIYF	TGTGCCAGCAGTTCCGGGCCGACCTCTGGAAACACCATATATTTT
TRBJ2-1	NA	TRBV7-7	15	CASRGGPGSYNEQFF	TGTGCTAGCAGGGGGGGGCCAGGGTCCTACAATGAGCAGTTCTTC
TRBJ2-4	NA	TRBV20-1	11	CSAIKGNIQYF	TGCAGTGCTATCAAGGGGAACATTCAGTACTTC
TRBJ1-2	TRBD1	TRBV12-3/TRBV12-4	13	CASSLGTGYGYTF	TGTGCCAGCAGTTTGGGGACAGGGTATGGCTACACCTTC
TRBJ1-2	NA	TRBV27	13	CASKGLGDYGYTF	TGTGCCAGCAAGGGGCTCGGCGACTATGGCTACACCTTC
TRBJ1-2	NA	TRBV30	12	CACLGLNYGYTF	TGTGCCTGTCTGGGGCTTAACTATGGCTACACCTTC
TRBJ1-5	NA	TRBV3-1/TRBV3-2	15	CASSPSAGGNQPQHF	TGTGCCAGCAGCCCATCGGCCGGAGGCAATCAGCCCCAGCATTTT
TRBJ1-2	NA	TRBV2	13	CASSDGSNYGYTF	TGTGCCAGCAGTGACGGGTCAAACTATGGCTACACCTTC
TRBJ1-1	NA	TRBV7-9	12	CASREGRPEAFF	TGTGCCAGCAGGGAAGGCCGACCTGAAGCTTTCTTT
TRBJ1-4	NA	TRBV6-5	13	CASLGGLNEKLFF	TGTGCCAGTCTGGGTGGCCTGAATGAAAAACTGTTTTTT
TRBJ1-6	NA	TRBV30	17	CAWSVPSVGIYNSPLHF	TGTGCCTGGAGTGTCCCTTCCGTTGGGATATATAATTCACCCCTCCACTTT
TRBJ1-5	NA	TRBV7-2	16	CASSAANAYSNQPQHF	TGTGCCAGCAGCGCCGCGAATGCGTATAGCAATCAGCCCCAGCATTTT
TRBJ2-3	TRBD1	TRBV9	16	CASSVAGGTGGDTQYF	TGTGCCAGCAGCGTAGCTGGGGGGACAGGGGGGGATACGCAGTATTTT
TRBJ2-7	NA	TRBV7-6	16	CASSRVRTGTTYEQYF	TGTGCCAGCAGCCGTGTCCGGACTGGTACGACCTACGAGCAGTACTTC
TRBJ1-2	NA	TRBV5-1	12	CASSFENYGYTF	TGCGCCAGCAGCTTCGAGAACTATGGCTACACCTTC
TRBJ2-7	NA	TRBV10-3	15	CAITPPGTDSYEQYF	TGTGCCATCACCCCGCCCGGGACGGATTCCTACGAGCAGTACTTC
TRBJ2-1	NA	TRBV19	13	CASSTTINNEQFF	TGTGCCAGTAGTACGACAATTAACAATGAGCAGTTCTTC
TRBJ2-7	TRBD1	TRBV7-2	15	CASSFRTGGLYEQYF	TGTGCCAGCAGCTTTAGGACAGGGGGCCTCTACGAGCAGTACTTC
TRBJ1-4	NA	TRBV7-6	17	CASSLDVGAGSSEKLFF	TGTGCCAGCAGCTTAGATGTGGGGGCCGGTAGTAGTGAAAAACTGTTTTTT
TRBJ2-7	TRBD2	TRBV5-6	13	CASTWGGAYEQYF	TGTGCCAGCACCTGGGGGGGAGCCTACGAGCAGTACTTC
TRBJ2-3	TRBD2	TRBV6-2/TRBV6-3	16	CASSPRRRGGTDTQYF	TGTGCCAGCAGTCCAAGGAGGCGGGGGGGCACAGATACGCAGTATTTT
TRBJ1-1	NA	TRBV14	16	CASSQDVVFWDTEAFF	TGTGCCAGCAGCCAAGATGTCGTTTTTTGGGACACTGAAGCTTTCTTT
TRBJ1-1	NA	TRBV28	15	CASSPQGPLNTEAFF	TGTGCCAGCAGTCCCCAGGGCCCATTGAACACTGAAGCTTTCTTT
TRBJ2-1	TRBD2	TRBV5-1	17	CASSLVVAGAGYNEQFF	TGCGCCAGCAGCTTGGTAGTAGCGGGGGCCGGGTACAATGAGCAGTTCTTC
TRBJ2-2	NA	TRBV29-1	15	CSVEEPGASTGELFF	TGCAGCGTTGAAGAACCGGGAGCAAGCACCGGGGAGCTGTTTTTT
TRBJ1-4	TRBD1	TRBV6-5	14	CASSPGQGGEKLFF	TGTGCCAGCAGCCCGGGACAGGGAGGCGAAAAACTGTTTTTT
TRBJ1-1	NA	TRBV14	13	CASSQFRNTEAFF	TGTGCCAGCAGCCAGTTTAGGAACACTGAAGCTTTCTTT
TRBJ2-2	NA	TRBV12-3/TRBV12-4	13	CASSLRERGELFF	TGTGCCAGCAGTTTGCGGGAAAGAGGGGAGCTGTTTTTT
TRBJ1-5	TRBD1	TRBV7-8	14	CASSQDRGWEPQHF	TGTGCCAGCAGCCAGGACAGGGGGTGGGAGCCCCAGCATTTT
TRBJ1-1	NA	TRBV27	16	CASSLGRQNLNTEAFF	TGTGCCAGCAGTTTGGGGAGACAGAATTTGAACACTGAAGCTTTCTTT
TRBJ2-3	TRBD1	TRBV10-3	16	CAIRQGALIDTDTQYF	TGTGCCATCCGACAGGGGGCCCTCATTGACACAGATACGCAGTATTTT
TRBJ1-3	NA	TRBV28	16	CASSTGGGGSGNTIYF	TGTGCCAGCAGTACTGGCGGAGGGGGTTCGGGAAACACCATATATTTT
TRBJ2-3	NA	TRBV28	13	CASSLPATDTQYF	TGTGCCAGCAGTTTACCAGCCACAGATACGCAGTATTTT
TRBJ2-5	TRBD2	TRBV13	16	CASSSLELASQETQYF	TGTGCCAGCAGCTCTCTTGAACTAGCGTCGCAGGAGACCCAGTACTTC
TRBJ1-5	NA	TRBV28	15	CASSSPVVSNQPQHF	TGTGCCAGCAGTTCCCCTGTGGTTAGCAATCAGCCCCAGCATTTT
TRBJ2-3	TRBD1	TRBV6-5	13	CASRDRVPDTQYF	TGTGCCAGCAGGGACAGGGTTCCAGATACGCAGTATTTT
TRBJ2-7	NA	TRBV5-5	14	CASSLEGIRLEQYF	TGTGCCAGCAGCTTGGAAGGGATCCGTCTCGAGCAGTACTTC
TRBJ2-2	NA	TRBV7-2	14	CASSPDINTGELFF	TGTGCCAGCAGCCCGGACATTAACACCGGGGAGCTGTTTTTT
TRBJ2-7	NA	TRBV29-1	11	CSVDWGGEQYF	TGCAGCGTCGATTGGGGAGGTGAGCAGTACTTC
TRBJ2-1	NA	TRBV10-3	11	CASGGGNEQFF	TGTGCCAGCGGTGGGGGCAATGAGCAGTTCTTC
TRBJ2-1	NA	TRBV3-1/TRBV3-2	12	CASSQLWDEQFF	TGTGCCAGCAGCCAACTTTGGGATGAGCAGTTCTTC
TRBJ1-1	NA	TRBV28	12	CASLSLNTEAFF	TGTGCCAGCCTTAGCCTGAACACTGAAGCTTTCTTT
TRBJ2-7	NA	TRBV9	14	CASSVGGDNYEQYF	TGTGCCAGCAGCGTAGGGGGGGACAACTACGAGCAGTACTTC
TRBJ1-2	NA	TRBV3-1/TRBV3-2	13	CASSQGDRRGYTF	TGTGCCAGCAGCCAAGGTGACAGGCGGGGCTACACCTTC
TRBJ1-1	NA	TRBV18	19	CASSPRFRETREMNTEAFF	TGTGCCAGCTCACCCAGGTTCCGCGAAACACGAGAGATGAACACTGAAGCTTTCTTT
TRBJ1-1	NA	TRBV7-9	14	CASSLQELNTEAFF	TGTGCCAGCAGCTTGCAGGAATTGAACACTGAAGCTTTCTTT